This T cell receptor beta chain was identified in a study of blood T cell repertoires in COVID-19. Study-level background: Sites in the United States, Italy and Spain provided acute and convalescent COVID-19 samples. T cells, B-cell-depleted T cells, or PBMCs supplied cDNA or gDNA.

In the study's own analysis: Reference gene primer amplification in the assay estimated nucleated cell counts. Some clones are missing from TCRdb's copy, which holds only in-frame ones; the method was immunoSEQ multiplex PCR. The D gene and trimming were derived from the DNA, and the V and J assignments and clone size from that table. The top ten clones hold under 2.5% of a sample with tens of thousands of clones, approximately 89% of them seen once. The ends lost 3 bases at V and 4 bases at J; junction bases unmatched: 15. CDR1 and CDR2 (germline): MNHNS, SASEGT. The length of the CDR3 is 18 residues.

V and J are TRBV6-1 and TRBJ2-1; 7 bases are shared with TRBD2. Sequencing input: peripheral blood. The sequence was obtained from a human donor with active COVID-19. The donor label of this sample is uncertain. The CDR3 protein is CASSDPLWLRGKYNEQFF. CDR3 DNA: TGTGCCAGCAGTGATCCCCTTTGGTTGCGGGGGAAATACAATGAGCAGTTCTTC.